This TCR beta chain was captured by sequencing in a study of CD8 T cells in Susac syndrome. The TEMRA cells underwent FACS enrichment, while the CD8+ and CD4+ T cells underwent negative isolation. The V and J ends lost 1 base and 8 bases respectively, with 9 bases between them. CDR1 and CDR2 (germline): LGHNA, YSLEER. The length of the CDR3 is 14 residues. With random hexamers, about 0.5 to 1 ug RNA was reverse transcribed. TCR beta CDR3 was amplified by immunoSEQ multiplex PCR. This amplification extended across 54 Vbeta and 13 Jbeta segments. MiXCR was run by TCRdb on the immunoSEQ multiplex PCR reads, yielding one entry per CDR3 protein. The sample contains 130,000 or so distinct CDR3 sequences, around 96% of which appear only once.

Material for sequencing was CD4+ T cells from PBMCs. This clonotype originated in a human donor with multiple sclerosis. The rearrangement uses TRBV4-3 and TRBJ1-6; D is uncertain. The CDR3 nucleotides are TGCGCCAGCAGCCAAGTATCCGGGGATTCACCCCTCCACTTT. Its protein is CASSQVSGDSPLHF.